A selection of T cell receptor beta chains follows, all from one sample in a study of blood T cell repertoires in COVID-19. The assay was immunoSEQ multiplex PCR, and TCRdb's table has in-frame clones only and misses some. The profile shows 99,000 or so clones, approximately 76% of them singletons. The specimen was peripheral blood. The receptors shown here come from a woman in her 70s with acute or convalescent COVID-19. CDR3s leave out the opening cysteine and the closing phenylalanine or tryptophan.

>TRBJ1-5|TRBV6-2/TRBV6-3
ASSPDRDSNQPQH
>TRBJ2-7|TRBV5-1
ASNPGQGTYEQY
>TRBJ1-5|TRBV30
ALTQGTNQPQH
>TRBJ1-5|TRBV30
AWSVSGAYNQPQH
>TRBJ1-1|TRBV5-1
ASSLAHSGGGGTEAF
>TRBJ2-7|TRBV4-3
ASSPQQGYEQY
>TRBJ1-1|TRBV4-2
ASSPRDSLGDEAF
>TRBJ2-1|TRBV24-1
ATSDADRQQF
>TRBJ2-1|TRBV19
ASSIGQGAYNEQF
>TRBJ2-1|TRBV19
ASSARLGWDYNEQF
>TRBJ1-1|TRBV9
ASGTGDDTEAF
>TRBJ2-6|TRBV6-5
ASTGNDRVVLT
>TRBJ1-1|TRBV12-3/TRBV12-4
ASSRTGSEAF
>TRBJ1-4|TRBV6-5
ASSYGQFNEKLF
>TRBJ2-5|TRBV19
ASRRTAMYQETQY
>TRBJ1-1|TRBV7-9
ASSLVRTGSTEAF
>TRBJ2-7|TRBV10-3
AISEPGGHSYEQY
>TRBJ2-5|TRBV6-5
ASSNWASTGVSY
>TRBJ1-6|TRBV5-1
ASSLDRGIGSPLH
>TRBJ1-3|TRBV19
ASCKRQGTGNTIY
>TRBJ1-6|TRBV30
AWADTHNSPLH
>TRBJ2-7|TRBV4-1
ASSQESVPRSYEQY
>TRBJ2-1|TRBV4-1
ASSQVLGRRQGMNEQF
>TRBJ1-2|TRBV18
ASSPSGQGKRGYGYT
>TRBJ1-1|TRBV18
ASSPGTVSPIEAF
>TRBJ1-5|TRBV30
AWSGDRVEQPQH
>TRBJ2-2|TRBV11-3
ASSFVRGTGELF
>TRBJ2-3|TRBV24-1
ATSDRRGGQNTQY
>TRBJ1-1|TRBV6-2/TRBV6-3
ASSKTTQGGTEAF
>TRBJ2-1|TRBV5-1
ASSLGPGLVGEQF
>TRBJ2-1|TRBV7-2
ASTNAGGGEQF
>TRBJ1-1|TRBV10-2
ASRDSRFSMNTEAF
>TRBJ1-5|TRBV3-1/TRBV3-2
ASSQGQGSPQH
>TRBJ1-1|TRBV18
ASSPTLQATDEAF
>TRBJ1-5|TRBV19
ASSIGERGRQPQH
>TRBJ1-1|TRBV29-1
SVGQGESEAF
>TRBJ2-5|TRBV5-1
ASGKGLAGDIQETQY
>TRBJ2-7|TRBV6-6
ASSLDRGAYEQY
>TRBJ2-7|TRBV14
ASGTGPYEQY
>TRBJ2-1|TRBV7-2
ASSFGTSGGREQF
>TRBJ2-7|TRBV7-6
ASSFADRGRGNEQY
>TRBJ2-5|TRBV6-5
ASRKTTAQETQY
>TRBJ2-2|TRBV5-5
ASSISTGELF
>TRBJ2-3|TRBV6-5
ASRSGADTQY
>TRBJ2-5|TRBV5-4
ASSPWGAGGRGETQY